The source of this T cell receptor beta chain is a study of blood T cells in healthy people across ages. Germline CDR1 is SEHNR and CDR2 is FQNEAQ (reference sequence). There are 13 residues in the CDR3. V dropped 8 bases and J dropped 2 bases, with 10 bases sitting between them. Primed by a sample-barcoded 5' primer and a J-beta primer mix, a second PCR proceeded for 7 to 11 cycles. A single record per CDR3 protein comes from TCRdb applying MiXCR to the 5' RACE reads. This sample has more than 1,400,000 distinct CDR3 sequences, with approximately 38% found just once. Sequencing was done on a sample of blood. J is TRBJ1-5 and V is TRBV7-9; D unclear. The sequence was collected from a young woman in good health. CDR3 loop: CASATDGNQPQHF. The DNA of the CDR3 is TGTGCCAGCGCGACCGACGGCAATCAGCCCCAGCATTTT.